This T cell receptor (beta chain) stems from a study of OX40 agonist ivuxolimab in advanced cancers. Looking at the study overall: Ivuxolimab, which is an agonistic anti-OX40 (CD134) antibody, was administered to the patients. Prior anti-PD-1, anti-PD-L1 or anti-CTLA-4 therapy did not bar entry, and 40% to 45% had some. Study findings and constraints: Dose levels from 0.1 to 3.0 mg/kg saw CD4+ and CD8+ blood T cells expand clonally by week 6. In CD8+ T cells, expanded clones were on average more numerous than in CD4+.

V dropped 2 bases and J dropped 2 bases, with 16 bases sitting between them. The CDR3 runs to 17 residues. The germline V gene encodes CDR1 LNHDA and CDR2 SQIVND (reference sequence). Note on this clone: Its target is unknown.

Clones were read by immunoSEQ multiplex PCR, and TCRdb kept only the in-frame ones, dropping some. The table includes approximately 55,000 clones, approximately 90% detected once. Sequencing was performed on CD4+ or CD8+ T cells sorted from blood, taken in a trial of the OX40 agonist ivuxolimab. The chain joins TRBV19 to TRBJ1-5, with D perhaps TRBD1 (6 bases). The clonotype was recovered from an adult with an advanced solid tumor such as melanoma, head and neck, liver or kidney cancer. The CDR3 loop is CASSITGQGWGNQPQHF. The CDR3 nucleotides read TGTGCCAGTAGTATAACAGGGCAGGGGTGGGGCAATCAGCCCCAGCATTTT.